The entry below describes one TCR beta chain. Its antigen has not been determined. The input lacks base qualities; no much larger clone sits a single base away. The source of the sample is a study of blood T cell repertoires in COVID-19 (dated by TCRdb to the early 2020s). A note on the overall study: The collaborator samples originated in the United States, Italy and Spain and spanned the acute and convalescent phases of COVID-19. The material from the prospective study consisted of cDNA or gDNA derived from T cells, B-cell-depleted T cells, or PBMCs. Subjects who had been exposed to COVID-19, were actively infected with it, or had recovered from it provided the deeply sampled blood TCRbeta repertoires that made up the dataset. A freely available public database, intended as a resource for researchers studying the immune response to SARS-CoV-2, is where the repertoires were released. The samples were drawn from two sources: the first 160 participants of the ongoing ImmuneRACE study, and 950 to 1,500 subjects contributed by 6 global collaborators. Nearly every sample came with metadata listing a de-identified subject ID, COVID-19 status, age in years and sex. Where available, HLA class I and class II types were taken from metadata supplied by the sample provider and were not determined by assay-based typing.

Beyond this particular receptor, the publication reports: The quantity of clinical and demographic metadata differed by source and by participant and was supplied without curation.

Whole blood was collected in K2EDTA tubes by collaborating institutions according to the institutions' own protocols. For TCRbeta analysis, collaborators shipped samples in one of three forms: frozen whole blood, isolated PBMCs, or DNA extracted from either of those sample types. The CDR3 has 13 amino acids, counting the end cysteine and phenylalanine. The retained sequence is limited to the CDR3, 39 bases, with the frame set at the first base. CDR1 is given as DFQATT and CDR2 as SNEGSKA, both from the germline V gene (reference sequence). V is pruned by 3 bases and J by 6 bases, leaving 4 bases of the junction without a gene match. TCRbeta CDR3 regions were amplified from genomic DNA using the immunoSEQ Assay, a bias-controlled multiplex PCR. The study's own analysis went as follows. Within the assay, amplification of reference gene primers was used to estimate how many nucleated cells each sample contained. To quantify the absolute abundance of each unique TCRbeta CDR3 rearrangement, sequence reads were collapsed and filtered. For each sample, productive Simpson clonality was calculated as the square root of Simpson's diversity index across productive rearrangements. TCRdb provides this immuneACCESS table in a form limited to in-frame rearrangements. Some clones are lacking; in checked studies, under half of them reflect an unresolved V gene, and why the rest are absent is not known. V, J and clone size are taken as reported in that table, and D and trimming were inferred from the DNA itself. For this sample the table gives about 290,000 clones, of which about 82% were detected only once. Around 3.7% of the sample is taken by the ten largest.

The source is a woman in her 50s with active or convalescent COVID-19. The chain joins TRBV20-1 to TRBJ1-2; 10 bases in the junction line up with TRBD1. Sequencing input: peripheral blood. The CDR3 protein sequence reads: CSASDRGLNGYTF. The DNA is TGCAGTGCTAGTGACAGGGGGCTGAATGGCTACACCTTC.